The 8 T cell receptor beta chains below were found in one sample sequenced in a study of monozygotic twins with inflammatory bowel disease. From the 5' RACE reads, TCRdb lists one entry per CDR3 protein and no DNA. This listing includes more than 300,000 distinct CDR3 sequences. Input material: blood. The receptors were sampled from a human donor with ulcerative colitis or Crohn's disease, or a healthy co-twin of an affected twin (not recorded which).

The chain carries TRBV4-2 and TRBJ1-3; TCRdb lists TRBD1, though no DNA is available to test this call. The CDR3 consists of 18 residues. Looked up from germline, CDR1 is LGHNA and CDR2 is YNFKEQ. CDR3: CASSQASGTGISGNTIYF.

The V and J genes are TRBV16 and TRBJ2-5; TCRdb reports TRBD1, a call that lacks DNA to check it against. Germline values: CDR1 KGHSY, CDR2 FQNENV. This CDR3 contains 14 residues. The CDR3 is CASSGQAHQETQYF.

The chain carries TRBV12-3 or TRBV12-4 and TRBJ2-7; TCRdb calls TRBD1, which cannot be checked without DNA. This CDR3 is 15 amino acids long. CDR3 region: CASSRTGTGSYEQYF.

V gene TRBV11-2 combines with J gene TRBJ2-2; TCRdb proposes TRBD1, but this gene call is untestable without DNA. This CDR3 region has 15 residues. Per the germline V gene, CDR1 is SGHAT and CDR2 is FQNNGV. The CDR3 here is CASSLDLRGVGELFF.

The chain joins TRBV7-9 to TRBJ1-1; without DNA, the TCRdb call of TRBD1 cannot be checked. Germline V CDR1 and CDR2: SEHNR, FQNEAQ (reference sequence). CDR3 length: 14 residues. Here the CDR3 reads CASSSRGQGAEAFF. Full variable domain (outside the CDR3, taken from reference TRBV7-9 and TRBJ1-1): DTGVSQNPRHKITKRGQNVTFRCDPISEHNRLYWYRQTLGQGPEFLTYFQNEAQLEKSRLLSDRFSAERPKGSFSTLEIQRTEQGDSAMYLCASSSRGQGAEAFFGQGTRLTVV.

V is TRBV5-6 and J is TRBJ2-6; TCRdb designates TRBD1, a call that cannot be tested without DNA. The CDR3 loop spans 19 amino acids. Germline CDR1 reads SGHDT; CDR2 reads YYEEEE. The CDR3 spells CASSLLRGGDISGANVLTF.

The chain has TRBV4-3 and TRBJ2-1; lacking DNA, the TRBD1 call made by TCRdb goes unchecked. The CDR3 totals 13 residues. In germline, CDR1 is LGHNA, CDR2 YSLEER. The chain's CDR3 is CASSQTGGDEQFF.

The chain is built from TRBV5-1 and TRBJ2-7; TCRdb names TRBD1, which stays unverified in the absence of DNA. This CDR3 has 16 amino acids. Per germline, CDR1 SGHRS and CDR2 YFSETQ. This CDR3 is CASALSPGQGSYEQYF.